One sample yielded the 5 T cell receptor beta chains listed below, sequenced in a study of control samples from healthy donors and cancer patients (TCRdb year 2020). Library generation was performed with the immunoSEQ multiplex PCR assay. TCRdb's version of the immuneACCESS table is confined to in-frame rearrangements and falls short of the full clone set. An unresolved V gene accounts for under half of the shortfall where checked; the remainder is of unknown origin. The sample table contains around 30,000 clones; only one count was recorded for about 94% of them. About 1.5% of the sample is in the top ten clones. The sequenced material came from PBMCs. The receptors originated from a man aged 35-49 years with colorectal cancer.

This sequence joins TRBV12-3 or TRBV12-4 and TRBJ1-2; D may be TRBD1 (6 bases). Trimming shortened V by 6 bases and J by 7 bases, and 15 bases separated the two germline ends. The CDR3 consists of 13 residues. CDR3 protein: CASRIQGLGGYTF. For the CDR3, the DNA is TGTGCCAGCAGAATACAGGGCCTCGGTGGCTACACCTTC.

The rearrangement links TRBV18 to TRBJ1-2; 7 bases are shared with TRBD1. Germline V lookup: CDR1 KGHSH, CDR2 LQKENI. This CDR3 comprises 15 residues. The V gene end was trimmed by 3 bases and the J gene end by 4 bases; junction bases not matched to a gene: 8. The CDR3 spells CASSPSTGLGYGYTF. For the CDR3, the DNA is TGTGCCAGCTCACCGTCGACAGGGCTAGGCTATGGCTACACCTTC.

J is TRBJ1-1 and V is TRBV7-9; D is perhaps TRBD1 (5 bases). CDR3 size: 13 residues. Trimming shortened V by 8 bases and J by 3 bases, and 13 bases separated the two germline ends. Germline V gene data show CDR1 as SEHNR and CDR2 as FQNEAQ (reference sequence). DNA of the CDR3: TGTGCCAGCCGCGGGCAGGGTGACACTGAAGCTTTCTTT. Translation gives CASRGQGDTEAFF.

The chain combines TRBV11-1 with TRBJ1-1, with a possible D match to TRBD1 (6 bases). V was pared by 5 bases and J by 2 bases, with 9 bases between. Germline assignment: CDR1 SGHAT and CDR2 FQDESV (reference sequence). There are 13 residues in the CDR3. The CDR3 here is CASSQGRNTEAFF. In DNA, the CDR3 is TGTGCCAGCAGCCAGGGGCGAAACACTGAAGCTTTCTTT.

The CDR3 coding sequence is TGCGCCAGCAGCTTGGATGGCCCTGGGGCCAACGTCCTGACTTTC. It yields the protein CASSLDGPGANVLTF. This chain connects TRBV5-1 to TRBJ2-6; D is uncertain. V shed 0 bases and J shed 2 bases, with 6 bases lying between them. Germline V lookup: CDR1 SGHRS, CDR2 YFSETQ. The CDR3 runs 15 residues.